Listed here are 20 T cell receptor beta chains from one sample, sequenced in a study of blood T cell repertoires in COVID-19. Data came from immunoSEQ multiplex PCR; TCRdb stores just in-frame clones and leaves some out. Here the sample spans tens of thousands of clones, around 89% being singletons. Sample: peripheral blood. The receptors stem from a man aged 45 to 65 with COVID-19, enrolled during active disease.

The gene calls are TRBV10-3 and TRBJ2-1; 9 bases line up with TRBD2. Germline CDR1 is ENHRY and CDR2 is SYGVKD. CDR3 length equals 12 residues. Losses at the gene ends were 4 bases for V and 15 bases for J; bases not matched to a gene: 7. The CDR3 sequence is CAISVRLAEMFF. The CDR3 bases are TGTGCCATCAGTGTACGACTAGCGGAGATGTTCTTC.

The J gene is TRBJ1-5, the V gene TRBV2; D is unresolved. The germline gives CDR1 SNHLY, CDR2 FYNNEI. V was trimmed by 7 bases and J by 7 bases, leaving 14 bases between them. This CDR3 region has 13 residues. CDR3 DNA: TGTGCCAGCACCACGGAGGCATGGCAGCCCCAGCATTTT. It yields the protein CASTTEAWQPQHF.

The chain has TRBV27 and TRBJ2-2; 8 bases map to TRBD2. The V gene's germline CDR1 is MNHEY and CDR2 SMNVEV (reference sequence). This CDR3 is 16 amino acids long. The trim removed 7 bases at V and 1 base at J, leaving 8 bases unmatched. This CDR3 reads CASTVRAGGNTGELFF. CDR3 nucleotides: TGTGCCAGCACGGTCAGGGCGGGGGGGAACACCGGGGAGCTGTTTTTT.

The chain links TRBV2 to TRBJ2-2; no clear D. Trimming stripped 7 bases from V and 4 bases from J, with 16 bases between. The CDR3 spans 15 residues. Germline V gives CDR1 SNHLY, CDR2 FYNNEI. This chain's CDR3 is CASTQGAVTTGELFF. The DNA for the CDR3 is TGTGCCAGCACCCAAGGAGCAGTGACCACCGGGGAGCTGTTTTTT. The variable domain in full, completed from reference TRBV2 and TRBJ2-2, reads EPEVTQTPSHQVTQMGQEVILRCVPISNHLYFYWYRQILGQKVEFLVSFYNNEISEKSEIFDDQFSVERPDGSNFTLKIRSTKLEDSAMYFCASTQGAVTTGELFFGEGSRLTVL.

The chain couples TRBV7-2 to TRBJ2-7; D gene unclear. This CDR3 region has 14 residues. Between the trimmed V and J ends, which lost 8 bases and 5 bases, there was a span of 19 bases. CDR1 and CDR2 (germline): SGHTA, FQGNSA. The CDR3 DNA is TGTGCCAGCGGTCAGGCTTCTGTAGTCCACGAGCAGTACTTC. This codes for CASGQASVVHEQYF.

This chain uses TRBV10-3 with TRBJ1-1; 10 bases fit TRBD1. Looked up from germline, CDR1 is ENHRY and CDR2 is SYGVKD. Trimming cost V 4 bases and J 3 bases; bases outside gene matches: 5. This CDR3 contains 15 residues. CDR3 bases: TGTGCCATCAGTGCGGGACAGGGGCTGGACACTGAAGCTTTCTTT. Amino acids: CAISAGQGLDTEAFF.

The chain combines TRBV5-1 with TRBJ2-7; D remains unclear. This CDR3 comprises 11 residues. Germline V gene data show CDR1 as SGHRS and CDR2 as YFSETQ. With 4 bases removed from V and 2 bases from J, the gap between germline ends came to 4 bases. CDR3 residues: CASSSTYEQYF. CDR3 nucleotides: TGCGCCAGCAGCAGCACCTACGAGCAGTACTTC.

The chain couples TRBV5-4 to TRBJ2-2; 9 bases agree with TRBD2. This CDR3 has 16 amino acids. V lost 4 bases and J lost 1; bases outside the gene matches: 5. CDR1 is SGHNT and CDR2 is YYREEE in the germline V gene (reference sequence). CDR3 DNA sequence: TGTGCCAGCAGCCCTGGAGCGGGGGGGAACACCGGGGAGCTGTTTTTT. Protein sequence: CASSPGAGGNTGELFF.

The genes are TRBV30 and TRBJ1-2; TRBD1 aligns across 9 bases. This CDR3 contains 14 residues. Germline-derived CDR1 and CDR2 are GTSNPN and SVGIG (reference sequence). V trimming: 0 bases; J trimming: 5 bases; junction bases outside the gene matches: 4. The CDR3 spells CAWSVRQGGYGYTF. The CDR3 nucleotides are TGTGCCTGGAGTGTACGACAGGGGGGGTATGGCTACACCTTC.

V gene TRBV7-6 combines with J gene TRBJ2-2, with TRBD2 matching over 7 bases. This CDR3 contains 16 residues. Germline values: CDR1 SGHVS, CDR2 FNYEAQ. The ends lost 3 bases at V and 3 bases at J; junction bases unmatched: 7. The CDR3 region is CASSLVASGDTGELFF. The CDR3 nucleotides read TGTGCCAGCAGCTTGGTCGCTAGCGGAGACACCGGGGAGCTGTTTTTT.

The chain employs TRBV6-4 and TRBJ1-1; D unresolved. Trimming left V 1 base short and J 1 base short, with 7 bases between. The CDR3 covers 14 residues. Germline V gene sequence: CDR1 MRHNA, CDR2 SNTAGT. The CDR3 region has the DNA TGTGCCAGCAGTGACTGGGCTGGGAACACTGAAGCTTTCTTT. This codes for CASSDWAGNTEAFF.

CDR3 region: CATSRDFYEQYF. The CDR3 DNA sequence: TGTGCCACCAGCAGAGACTTCTACGAGCAGTACTTC. The rearrangement joins TRBV15 to TRBJ2-7; D gene ambiguous. V was clipped by 0 bases and J by 3 bases, with 3 bases between them. Germline V CDR1 and CDR2: LNHNV, YYDKDF (reference sequence). CDR3 size: 12 residues.

The chain links TRBV6-5 to TRBJ2-3; a possible D gene is TRBD1 (6 bases). The germline V and J ends were trimmed by 0 bases and 5 bases, with 9 bases remaining between them. From germline, CDR1 is MNHEY and CDR2 SVGAGI. The CDR3 is 14 residues long. CDR3 coding DNA: TGTGCCAGCAGTTACTCGCAGGGGCTAGATACGCAGTATTTT. Its translation: CASSYSQGLDTQYF.

This chain joins TRBV7-9 and TRBJ1-1, with TRBD1 matching over 8 bases. The V gene end was trimmed by 2 bases and the J gene end by 1 base; junction bases not matched to a gene: 6. The CDR3 covers 16 residues. Germline V CDR1 and CDR2: SEHNR, FQNEAQ (reference sequence). CDR3 sequence (DNA): TGTGCCAGCAGCTTAATCAGGGGGCAGGGGAACACTGAAGCTTTCTTT. Its translation is CASSLIRGQGNTEAFF. Complete variable domain (other parts from reference TRBV7-9 and TRBJ1-1): DTGVSQNPRHKITKRGQNVTFRCDPISEHNRLYWYRQTLGQGPEFLTYFQNEAQLEKSRLLSDRFSAERPKGSFSTLEIQRTEQGDSAMYLCASSLIRGQGNTEAFFGQGTRLTVV.

In regard to this clone: The same CDR3 can be traced to other DNA sequences in this sample. J is TRBJ1-1 and V is TRBV7-9; TRBD1 might be the D (6 bases). This CDR3 region has 13 residues. The V end was cut by 5 bases, the J end by 5 bases, with 12 bases between. Germline CDR1 is SEHNR and CDR2 is FQNEAQ (reference sequence). This chain's CDR3 is CASSAQGGTEAFF. The CDR3 bases are TGTGCCAGCAGCGCACAGGGTGGTACTGAAGCTTTCTTT.

In this sample, this clone turned up a few times. The rearrangement joins TRBV9 to TRBJ1-6, with TRBD1 as a possible D gene (6 bases). Germline CDR1 and CDR2: SGDLS and YYNGEE. The CDR3 runs 15 residues. V was trimmed by 2 bases and J by 7 bases, leaving 13 bases between them. The CDR3 bases are TGTGCCAGCAGCGTTACAGGGAGGGTAAATTCACCCCTCCACTTT. This sequence encodes CASSVTGRVNSPLHF.

V usage is TRBV5-6 and J usage is TRBJ2-7, with 8 bases aligning to TRBD1. CDR1 is SGHDT, CDR2 YYEEEE, per germline. The length of the CDR3 is 15 residues. Trimming at V came to 3 bases and at J to 2 bases, leaving 7 bases not matched to a gene. For the CDR3, the DNA is TGTGCCAGCAGCTCGAGGACAGGGTTAACCTACGAGCAGTACTTC. Protein sequence: CASSSRTGLTYEQYF.

The chain uses TRBV7-6 and TRBJ1-1; D is unresolved. The ends were cut back, 4 bases at V and 3 bases at J, with 6 bases in the middle. The CDR3 sequence is 12 residues long. CDR1 is SGHVS and CDR2 is FNYEAQ in the germline V gene. The CDR3 DNA follows: TGTGCCAGCAGCTCAGGATACACTGAAGCTTTCTTT. This encodes CASSSGYTEAFF.

This chain joins TRBV7-9 and TRBJ1-2; D unresolved. Germline V CDR1 and CDR2: SEHNR, FQNEAQ (reference sequence). The CDR3 extends over 14 amino acids. Trimming pared 1 base from V and 4 bases from J, leaving 10 bases between. CDR3 sequence reads: CASSLEQAIYGYTF. In DNA form, the CDR3 reads TGTGCCAGCAGCTTAGAGCAGGCAATCTATGGCTACACCTTC.

Only a few counts were recorded for this clone. The J gene is TRBJ1-2, the V gene TRBV21-1. TRBV21-1 is noted as a pseudogene. The CDR3 is 17 amino acids. The CDR3 DNA follows: TGTGCCAGCAGCAAAGATTGGGGGGTGGAACCCAACTATGGCTACACCTTC. Translating gives CASSKDWGVEPNYGYTF.